The TCR beta chain described here comes from a study of regulatory T cells in long-lasting Graves disease (dated by TCRdb to the early 2020s). Regarding the research as a whole: Persistent Graves' disease meant more than 5 years of antithyroid drug treatment with TSH receptor autoantibodies that stayed positive. Peripheral blood TCR sequencing and RNA sequencing compared persistent Graves' disease patients with newly diagnosed Graves' disease patients. The study took place in China and was registered as a clinical trial. A total of around 33 samples were covered by TCR sequencing, comprising approximately 13 persistent and around 20 newly diagnosed Graves' disease patients. In the clinical cohort, patients with persistent Graves' disease had used antithyroid drugs for an average of around ten years.

The library was generated by multiplex PCR. Sequencing used an Illumina HiSeq 4000. iRepertoire HTBI primers and Arm-PCR amplification of CDR3 regions were used to construct TCR beta libraries. PCR products were gel purified before sequencing. For the original study's pipeline: Gene usage analysis of CDR3 amino acid clonotypes used the approximately 62 TRBV and around 14 TRBJ segments found across samples. Filtered high-quality paired reads were merged into contigs using COPE and FqMerger. BLAST was used to align contigs to IMGT TRBV, TRBD and TRBJ reference genes, with CDR3 defined following IMGT. Clonotypes above 0.1% frequency were classified as highly expanded clones. Repertoire diversity was measured by Shannon entropy, and V-J evenness by the Gini coefficient. A clonotype was considered public if more than one individual shared it. TCRdb took the public reads, trimmed them with fastp at Q25, ran MiXCR for clone calling and kept in-frame beta chains. Duplicate CDR3 protein sequences are folded into a single record with the most common DNA and genes. TCRdb, not the original authors, processed these V and J calls. Present in this sample are about 340,000 distinct CDR3 sequences, about 20% of which were seen just once. 25% to 35% of the sample belongs to the ten largest clones.

This clonotype came up once. Its antigen is unknown. Base qualities are not provided; no much larger clone lies one nucleotide away. Evidence from a single read is weak. Study-level results and caveats: Compared with newly diagnosed patients, patients with persistent Graves' disease had lower TCR Shannon entropy and fewer highly expanded clones, which suggests clonal expansion. The authors noted that the small sample size was a limitation that may lower accuracy. Sequencing and analysis were restricted to the TCR beta chain. The study examined only peripheral blood because the primary lesion, thyroid tissue, could not be accessed. More public clonotypes were shared among persistent patients (roughly 3,000) than among newly diagnosed patients (over 900).

In the paper's terms, the time point label means: persistent/refractory GD, antithyroid drugs over 5 years with positive TRAb. RNA was extracted from PBMCs in TRIzol for both TCR sequencing and RNA sequencing. The diagnosis of Graves' disease followed American Thyroid Association guidelines. Recruitment of patients was carried out at an endocrinology department in Xi'an, China. Each patient gave approximately 10 milliliters of peripheral blood, collected in an EDTA anticoagulant tube. Ficoll Paque Plus density gradient separation was used to isolate PBMCs, and no further T cell sorting was done. RNA quality was checked with an Agilent 2100 Bioanalyzer and agarose gel, and concentration with a NanoDrop 2000. This specimen consisted of peripheral blood mononuclear cells (PBMCs), obtained when the disease was refractory, from a patient treated with antithyroid drugs. The TCR comes from a female donor with Graves disease.

The CDR3 protein sequence reads: CASSQGASGYTF. In nucleotides, the sequence is TGTGCCAGTAGCCAGGGGGCCAGTGGCTACACCTTC. The sequence is built from TRBV19 and TRBJ1-2; 8 central nucleotides agree with TRBD1. The CDR3, from cysteine to phenylalanine, totals 12 residues. Only the CDR3 region is kept as DNA, spanning 36 bases read in frame from base 1. For CDR1 and CDR2, the germline V gene (reference sequence) lists LNHDA and SQIVND. Germline trimming: 6 bases from V, 7 bases from J; junction bases outside gene matches: 4.